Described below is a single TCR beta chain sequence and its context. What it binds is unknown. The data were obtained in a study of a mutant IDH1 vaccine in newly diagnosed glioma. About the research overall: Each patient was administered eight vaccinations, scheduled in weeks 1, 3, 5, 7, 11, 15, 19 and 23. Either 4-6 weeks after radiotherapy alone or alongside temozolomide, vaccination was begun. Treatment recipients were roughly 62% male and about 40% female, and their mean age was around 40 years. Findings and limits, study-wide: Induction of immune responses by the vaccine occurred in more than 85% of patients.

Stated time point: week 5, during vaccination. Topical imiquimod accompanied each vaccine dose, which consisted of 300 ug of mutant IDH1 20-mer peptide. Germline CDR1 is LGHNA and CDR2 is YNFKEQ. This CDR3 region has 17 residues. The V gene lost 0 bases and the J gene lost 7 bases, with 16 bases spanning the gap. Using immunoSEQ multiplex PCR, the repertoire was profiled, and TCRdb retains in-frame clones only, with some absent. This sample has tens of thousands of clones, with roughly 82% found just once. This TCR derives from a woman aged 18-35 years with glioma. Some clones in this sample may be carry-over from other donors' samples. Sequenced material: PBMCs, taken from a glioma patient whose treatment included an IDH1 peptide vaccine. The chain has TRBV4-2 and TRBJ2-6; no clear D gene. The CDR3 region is CASSQERNLRLANVLTF. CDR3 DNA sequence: TGTGCCAGCAGCCAAGAGCGGAACTTGAGGCTTGCCAACGTCCTGACTTTC.